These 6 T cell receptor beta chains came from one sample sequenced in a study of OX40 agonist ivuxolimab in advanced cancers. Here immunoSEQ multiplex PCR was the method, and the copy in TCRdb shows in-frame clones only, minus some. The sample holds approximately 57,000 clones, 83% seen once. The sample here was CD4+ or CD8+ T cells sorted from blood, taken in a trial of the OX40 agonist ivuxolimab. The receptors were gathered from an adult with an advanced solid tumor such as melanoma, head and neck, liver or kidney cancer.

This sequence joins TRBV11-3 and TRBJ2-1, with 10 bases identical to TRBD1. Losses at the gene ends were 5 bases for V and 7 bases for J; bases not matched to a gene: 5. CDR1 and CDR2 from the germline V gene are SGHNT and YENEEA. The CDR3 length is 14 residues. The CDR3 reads CASSPGQGVNEQFF. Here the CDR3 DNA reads TGTGCCAGCAGCCCCGGACAGGGGGTTAATGAGCAGTTCTTC.

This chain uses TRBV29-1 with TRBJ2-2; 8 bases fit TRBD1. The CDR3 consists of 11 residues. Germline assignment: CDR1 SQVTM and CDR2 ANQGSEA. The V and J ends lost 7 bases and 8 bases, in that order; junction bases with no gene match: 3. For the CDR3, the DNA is TGCAGCGGAGACAGGGGTGGGGAGCTGTTTTTT. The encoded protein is CSGDRGGELFF.

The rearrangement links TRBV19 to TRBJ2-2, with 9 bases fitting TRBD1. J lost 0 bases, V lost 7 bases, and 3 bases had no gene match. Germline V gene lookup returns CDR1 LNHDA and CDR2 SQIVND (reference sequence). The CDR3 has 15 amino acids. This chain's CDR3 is CASKRTGANTGELFF. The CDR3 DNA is TGTGCCAGTAAGAGGACAGGGGCGAACACCGGGGAGCTGTTTTTT.

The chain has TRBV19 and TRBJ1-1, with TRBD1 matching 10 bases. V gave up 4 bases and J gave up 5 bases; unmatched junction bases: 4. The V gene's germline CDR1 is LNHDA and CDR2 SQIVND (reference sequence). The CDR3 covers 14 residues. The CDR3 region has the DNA TGTGCCAGTAGTAGAGACAGGGGGCGAACTGAAGCTTTCTTT. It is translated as CASSRDRGRTEAFF.

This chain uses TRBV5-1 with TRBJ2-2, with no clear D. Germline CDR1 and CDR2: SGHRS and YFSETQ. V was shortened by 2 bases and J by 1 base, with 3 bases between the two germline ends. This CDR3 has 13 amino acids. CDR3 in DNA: TGCGCCAGCAGCTTACAGAACACCGGGGAGCTGTTTTTT. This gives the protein CASSLQNTGELFF.

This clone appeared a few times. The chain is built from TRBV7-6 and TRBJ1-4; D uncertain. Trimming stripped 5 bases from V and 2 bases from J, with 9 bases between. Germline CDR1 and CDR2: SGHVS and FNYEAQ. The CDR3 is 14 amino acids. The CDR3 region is CASSPGETNEKLFF. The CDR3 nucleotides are TGTGCCAGCAGCCCCGGTGAGACTAATGAAAAACTGTTTTTT. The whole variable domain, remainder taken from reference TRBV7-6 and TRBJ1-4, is GAGVSQSPRYKVTKRGQDVALRCDPISGHVSLYWYRQALGQGPEFLTYFNYEAQQDKSGLPNDRFSAERPEGSISTLTIQRTEQRDSAMYRCASSPGETNEKLFFGSGTQLSVL.